This TCR beta chain comes out of a study of T cell repertoires in cytomegalovirus infection. About the study: The public TCR beta signatures pointed to both CMV infection and matching HLA type.

Study findings and constraints: The study identified carriers of CMV plus the relevant HLA from cumulative public TCR beta family frequency.

This clonotype appeared many times. What it binds is not known. TCRdb analysed the reads with MiXCR anew, one entry per CDR3 protein. The sample shows around 630,000 distinct CDR3 sequences, roughly 26% of them seen only once. The CDR3 length is 14 residues. Per germline, CDR1 SGHTA and CDR2 FQGNSA. Deletions cut 6 bases from V and 11 bases from J, with 22 bases between. This sequence originates from a human donor in good health (CMV status not recorded). Some clones in this sample may be carry-over from other donors' samples. The chain carries TRBV7-2 and TRBJ1-1; D not resolved. Source material: CD8+ T cells from PBMCs. CDR3 DNA sequence: TGTGCCAGCAGTTTCTTGCGGACTGTGCAACTTGCTTTCTTT. Protein product: CASSFLRTVQLAFF.